This T cell receptor beta chain was captured in a study of OX40 agonist ivuxolimab in advanced cancers. The overall study: Dosing consisted of intravenous ivuxolimab at 0.01 to 10 mg/kg every 2 weeks.

The data were produced by immunoSEQ multiplex PCR, yet TCRdb's version contains in-frame clones alone and is incomplete. The data contain more than 30,000 clones, around nine tenths of them singletons. Germline V lookup: CDR1 SGHTA, CDR2 FQGTGA. This CDR3 comprises 14 residues. V lost 2 bases and J 0 bases, leaving 6 bases between the germline ends. The source material was CD4+ or CD8+ T cells sorted from blood, sampled in a trial of the OX40 agonist ivuxolimab. J is TRBJ2-3 and V is TRBV7-3; D possibly uses TRBD1 or TRBD2 (5 bases each). This clonotype was obtained from an adult with an advanced solid tumor such as melanoma, head and neck, liver or kidney cancer. Here the CDR3 DNA reads TGTGCCAGCAGCTTATGGGGGAGCACAGATACGCAGTATTTT. Its protein product is CASSLWGSTDTQYF.